This entry describes one TCR beta chain. The data originate from a study of blood T cell repertoires in COVID-19. Clones were read by immunoSEQ multiplex PCR, and TCRdb kept only the in-frame ones, dropping some. The repertoire holds roughly 250,000 clones, with around 89% as singletons. V shed 6 bases and J shed 7 bases, with 13 bases lying between them. The length of the CDR3 is 13 residues. Per germline, CDR1 MNHEY and CDR2 SVGAGI. The sequence was collected from a woman aged 50 to 60 who had recovered from COVID-19. Sequencing was done on a sample of PBMCs or T cells enriched from blood (not recorded which). The V and J genes are TRBV6-5 and TRBJ1-5; maybe TRBD1 (6 bases). The CDR3 protein is CASRRGRGQPQHF. In nucleotides, the CDR3 is TGTGCCAGCAGGAGGGGGAGGGGACAGCCCCAGCATTTT.